This TCR beta chain was recorded in a study of PD-1 blockade in mismatch repair-deficient tumors. Study-wide results and limits: Tumor-resident clones, often undetectable pretreatment in blood, expanded then contracted after pembrolizumab.

Every patient had mismatch repair deficiency by PCR or immunohistochemistry. The CDR3 length is 12 residues. Germline V gene data show CDR1 as SQVTM and CDR2 as ANQGSEA. V gave up 1 base and J gave up 7 bases; unmatched junction bases: 3. Worth noting for this clone: The target antigen is unknown.

TCRdb's table, derived via immunoSEQ multiplex PCR, lists solely in-frame clones and lacks some. The data contain roughly 38,000 clones, approximately 80% of them singletons. The sample consisted of PBMCs, taken 38 to 40 weeks after starting pembrolizumab. The J gene is TRBJ1-2, the V gene TRBV29-1; TRBD1 matches 7 bases. The sequence came from an adult with mismatch repair-deficient cancer. The CDR3 protein is CSVEGTGSGYTF. The CDR3 DNA follows: TGCAGCGTTGAAGGGACAGGAAGTGGCTACACCTTC.